This entry lists 27 T cell receptor beta chains sequenced from one sample in a study of cytomegalovirus exposure and HLA in healthy donors. Primers included in the PCR were 60 Vbeta and 13 Jbeta primers. Assay used: immunoSEQ multiplex PCR; TCRdb lists only in-frame clones, some missing. The sample has under 250,000 clones, roughly 85% seen once; the top ten hold 3.5% to 5%. Sequences were obtained from PBMCs. The receptors originated from a woman in her 30s in good health and CMV-seropositive.

The gene calls are TRBV5-4 and TRBJ1-2; no reliable D call. CDR1 and CDR2 from the germline V gene are SGHNT and YYREEE (reference sequence). Trimming removed 4 bases from V and 3 bases from J, with 10 bases in between. This CDR3 has 13 residues. Written as DNA, the CDR3 is TGTGCCAGCAGCCAAGAGGAGGACTATGGCTACACCTTC. This translates into CASSQEEDYGYTF. Full variable domain (rest looked up from reference TRBV5-4 and TRBJ1-2): ETGVTQSPTHLIKTRGQQVTLRCSSQSGHNTVSWYQQALGQGPQFIFQYYREEENGRGNFPPRFSGLQFPNYSSELNVNALELDDSALYLCASSQEEDYGYTFGSGTRLTVV.

The CDR3 nucleotides read TGTGCCAGTAGAAGAACCGGGACTAGCGGCTTTATGAACACCGGGGAGCTGTTTTTT. Protein product: CASRRTGTSGFMNTGELFF. The gene calls are TRBV19 and TRBJ2-2; 11 bases align to TRBD2. Germline V lookup: CDR1 LNHDA, CDR2 SQIVND (reference sequence). This CDR3 has 19 residues. The J segment lost 1 base and the V segment lost 6 bases, leaving 13 bases of the junction unmatched.

CDR3 in amino acids: CSVRGGGGESTDTQYF. CDR3 nucleotides: TGCAGCGTTCGAGGGGGCGGGGGGGAAAGCACAGATACGCAGTATTTT. J is TRBJ2-3 and V is TRBV29-1; 9 nucleotides match TRBD2. This CDR3 is built from 16 residues. The germline V gene encodes CDR1 SQVTM and CDR2 ANQGSEA. With 5 bases clipped from V and 0 bases from J, the junction kept 9 bases outside the gene matches.

This clone was picked up one time. This chain joins TRBV29-1 and TRBJ2-7, with 8 positions matching TRBD1. The J segment lost 2 bases and the V segment lost 7 bases, leaving 4 bases of the junction unmatched. There are 12 residues in the CDR3. Germline V gene data show CDR1 as SQVTM and CDR2 as ANQGSEA. The CDR3: CSAWTGTYEQYF. Here the CDR3 DNA reads TGCAGCGCCTGGACAGGGACCTACGAGCAGTACTTC.

V is TRBV6-5 and J is TRBJ2-7; D ambiguous. Between the trimmed V and J ends, which lost 7 bases and 1 base, there was a span of 8 bases. This CDR3 has 12 residues. Germline V gene lookup returns CDR1 MNHEY and CDR2 SVGAGI. The CDR3 loop is CASISTSYEQYF. CDR3 bases: TGTGCCAGCATTAGTACGTCCTACGAGCAGTACTTC.

V usage is TRBV5-6 and J usage is TRBJ2-1; TRBD1 agrees at 8 bases. The CDR3 loop spans 15 amino acids. Trimming took 3 bases from V and 0 from J; bases not matched to a gene: 2. Germline V lookup: CDR1 SGHDT, CDR2 YYEEEE. This chain's CDR3 is CASSSDRDSYNEQFF. DNA for the CDR3: TGTGCCAGCAGCTCGGACAGGGACTCCTACAATGAGCAGTTCTTC.

The chain joins TRBV18 to TRBJ1-1; 7 positions match TRBD1. There are 16 residues in the CDR3. CDR1 KGHSH and CDR2 LQKENI come from the germline V gene. Trimming cost V 6 bases and J 0 bases; bases outside gene matches: 10. This CDR3 is CASSRTGTEMNTEAFF. The CDR3 DNA is TGTGCCAGCTCGCGAACCGGGACAGAGATGAACACTGAAGCTTTCTTT.

The gene calls are TRBV11-2 and TRBJ1-6; D perhaps matches TRBD1 (6 bases). Germline-derived CDR1 and CDR2 are SGHAT and FQNNGV. The CDR3 covers 13 residues. V lost 1 base and J 10 bases, leaving 8 bases between the germline ends. In nucleotides, the CDR3 is TGTGCCAGCAGCTTAGTGCAGGGGTCACCCCTCCACTTT. This encodes CASSLVQGSPLHF.

V usage is TRBV11-2 and J usage is TRBJ1-4; D might be TRBD1 (6 bases). The V end lost 4 bases, the J end lost 0 bases, and 21 bases lay between the germline ends. Germline values: CDR1 SGHAT, CDR2 FQNNGV. CDR3 length equals 19 residues. CDR3 sequence (DNA): TGTGCCAGCAGCTCCAACCCTACTCAGGGGCCCGCAACTAATGAAAAACTGTTTTTT. It yields the protein CASSSNPTQGPATNEKLFF.

V is TRBV11-3 and J is TRBJ2-2, with 8 bases aligning to TRBD1. Trimming removed 0 bases from V and 4 bases from J; junction bases left unmatched: 10. CDR1 and CDR2 (germline): SGHNT, YENEEA. The CDR3 loop spans 18 amino acids. The CDR3 DNA is TGTGCCAGCAGCTTAGATCTAGTCGACAGGGGAAGCACCGGGGAGCTGTTTTTT. This encodes CASSLDLVDRGSTGELFF.

The V call is TRBV21-1, the J call TRBJ2-7; TRBD2, the D gene given by the table, was not confirmed from the DNA. TRBV21-1 is marked as a pseudogene. The CDR3 consists of 15 residues. The CDR3 protein is CASSKAGSLSYEQYF. The CDR3 coding sequence is TGTGCCAGCAGCAAAGCTGGGAGCCTATCCTACGAGCAGTACTTC.

V and J are TRBV7-9 and TRBJ1-2, with 8 bases lining up with TRBD1. This CDR3 comprises 13 residues. The germline CDR1 and CDR2 sequences are SEHNR and FQNEAQ (reference sequence). Germline trimming cut 6 bases from V and 6 bases from J; bases unmatched to any gene: 6. The CDR3, as DNA: TGTGCCAGCAGTCACCGGACAGGGAATGGCTACACCTTC. It codes for CASSHRTGNGYTF. Combining the CDR3 with reference TRBV7-9 and TRBJ1-2 gives the whole variable domain DTGVSQNPRHKITKRGQNVTFRCDPISEHNRLYWYRQTLGQGPEFLTYFQNEAQLEKSRLLSDRFSAERPKGSFSTLEIQRTEQGDSAMYLCASSHRTGNGYTFGSGTRLTVV.

This chain joins TRBV4-2 and TRBJ1-1, with D possibly being TRBD1 (6 bases). The CDR3 contains 17 residues. Trimming shortened V by 1 base and J by 3 bases, and 18 bases separated the two germline ends. In germline, CDR1 is LGHNA, CDR2 YNFKEQ. In DNA form, the CDR3 reads TGTGCCAGCAGCCAAGTAGGCGGGGGCGTATCGGACACTGAAGCTTTCTTT. It yields the protein CASSQVGGGVSDTEAFF.

The chain employs TRBV7-2 and TRBJ1-2; D ambiguous. Germline values: CDR1 SGHTA, CDR2 FQGNSA. Trimming pared 5 bases from V and 8 bases from J, leaving 15 bases between. This CDR3 contains 13 residues. CDR3 DNA sequence: TGTGCCAGCAGCCTGGAGGGAGCATTCGGCTACACCTTC. Its translation: CASSLEGAFGYTF.

V gene TRBV10-3 combines with J gene TRBJ2-2; TRBD2 matches 14 bases. The V gene end was trimmed by 11 bases and the J gene end by 7 bases; junction bases not matched to a gene: 12. The germline gives CDR1 ENHRY, CDR2 SYGVKD. The length of the CDR3 is 16 residues. In DNA, the CDR3 is TGTGCCTCAGGACCGGGACTAGCGGGAGCGGGCGGGGAGCTGTTTTTT. Its translation is CASGPGLAGAGGELFF.

The CDR3 protein is CASSSLGTGVTGELFF. Here the CDR3 DNA reads TGTGCCAGCAGCTCCCTCGGGACAGGGGTCACCGGGGAGCTGTTTTTT. The rearrangement links TRBV7-9 to TRBJ2-2, with 10 bases lining up with TRBD1. CDR3 length: 16 residues. From germline, CDR1 is SEHNR and CDR2 FQNEAQ (reference sequence). J was trimmed by 4 bases and V by 4 bases; bases with no gene match: 6. Looking up the rest from reference TRBV7-9 and TRBJ2-2 gives the full variable domain: DTGVSQNPRHKITKRGQNVTFRCDPISEHNRLYWYRQTLGQGPEFLTYFQNEAQLEKSRLLSDRFSAERPKGSFSTLEIQRTEQGDSAMYLCASSSLGTGVTGELFFGEGSRLTVL.

The chain has TRBV5-6 and TRBJ1-2; 9 positions agree with TRBD1. This CDR3 region has 14 residues. After removal of 2 bases from V and 6 bases from J, the junction contained 5 bases not matched to a gene. CDR1 is SGHDT, CDR2 YYEEEE, per germline. The CDR3 loop reads CASSFRDREHGYTF. As DNA, the CDR3 is TGTGCCAGCAGCTTCCGGGACAGGGAACATGGCTACACCTTC. Based on the CDR3 plus reference TRBV5-6 and TRBJ1-2, the full variable domain is DAGVTQSPTHLIKTRGQQVTLRCSPKSGHDTVSWYQQALGQGPQFIFQYYEEEERQRGNFPDRFSGHQFPNYSSELNVNALLLGDSALYLCASSFRDREHGYTFGSGTRLTVV.

This CDR3 reads CASSGLADLTGELFF. CDR3 coding DNA: TGTGCCAGCAGTGGGCTAGCGGACCTAACTGGGGAGCTGTTTTTT. The chain employs TRBV2 and TRBJ1-3; 7 nucleotides agree with TRBD2. The J call may be in error: the DNA end matches TRBJ2-2 better. The CDR3 sequence is 15 residues long. Germline V gene lookup returns CDR1 SNHLY and CDR2 FYNNEI.

This chain joins TRBV7-8 and TRBJ1-4; D call uncertain. The germline V and J ends were trimmed by 6 bases and 13 bases, with 18 bases remaining between them. Germline lookup yields CDR1 SGHVS and CDR2 FQNEAQ. CDR3 length equals 13 residues. The CDR3 DNA follows: TGTGCCAGCAGTCAGAACACGGTTCGGGGACTGTTTTTT. This gives the protein CASSQNTVRGLFF. The full variable domain, rest sourced from reference TRBV7-8 and TRBJ1-4, is GAGVSQSPRYKVAKRGQDVALRCDPISGHVSLFWYQQALGQGPEFLTYFQNEAQLDKSGLPSDRFFAERPEGSVSTLKIQRTQQEDSAVYLCASSQNTVRGLFFGSGTQLSVL.

The chain joins TRBV9 to TRBJ1-2; perhaps TRBD1 as D (6 bases). V lost 4 bases and J lost 0, with 16 bases in between. Per the germline V gene, CDR1 is SGDLS and CDR2 is YYNGEE. This CDR3 region has 16 residues. Here the CDR3 DNA reads TGTGCCAGCAGCTCTCCCGAGGGGGGGACTAACTATGGCTACACCTTC. Translated, it gives CASSSPEGGTNYGYTF.

The V gene is TRBV9, the J gene TRBJ2-5; D remains unclear. Germline V gene data show CDR1 as SGDLS and CDR2 as YYNGEE. The V end lost 4 bases, the J end lost 2 bases, and 15 bases lay between the germline ends. This CDR3 comprises 15 residues. The CDR3 DNA reads as TGTGCCAGCAGCCCCCTGGGCCCCGGACAAGAGACCCAGTACTTC. This translates into CASSPLGPGQETQYF.

The gene calls are TRBV6-6 and TRBJ2-3, with a tentative D call TRBD1 (6 bases). Germline V lookup: CDR1 MNHNY, CDR2 SVGAGI (reference sequence). Trimming took 7 bases from V and 4 from J, leaving 12 bases between them. The CDR3 sequence is 13 residues long. The CDR3 DNA reads as TGTGCCAGCAACCACAGGGTTTCAGATACGCAGTATTTT. This translates into CASNHRVSDTQYF.

This clone was picked up a small number of times. The rearrangement links TRBV4-1 to TRBJ2-1; D possibly corresponds to TRBD2 (6 bases). This CDR3 contains 15 residues. Trimming cost V 5 bases and J 10 bases, with 21 bases left between them. Per germline, CDR1 MGHRA and CDR2 YSYEKL. This CDR3 reads CASSARGLEGGEQFF. The CDR3 nucleotides read TGCGCCAGCAGCGCAAGAGGATTGGAGGGTGGCGAGCAGTTCTTC.

This chain connects TRBV7-8 to TRBJ2-7, with a tentative D call TRBD2 (5 bases). The CDR3 runs to 14 residues. The V gene lost 6 bases and the J gene lost 4 bases, with 16 bases spanning the gap. CDR1 and CDR2 from the germline V gene are SGHVS and FQNEAQ. This CDR3 reads CASRVGLRGYEQYF. The CDR3, as DNA: TGTGCCAGCAGGGTCGGACTGCGTGGATACGAGCAGTACTTC.

The chain employs TRBV11-2 and TRBJ2-7; possibly TRBD2 for D (5 bases). The CDR3 is 13 amino acids. Germline CDR1 reads SGHAT; CDR2 reads FQNNGV. V lost 5 bases to trimming and J lost 3 bases, with 11 bases between them. The CDR3 protein is CASSPPGGYEQYF. CDR3 sequence (DNA): TGTGCCAGCAGCCCCCCCGGAGGCTACGAGCAGTACTTC.

The genes are TRBV27 and TRBJ1-1; D may be TRBD1 (5 bases). Germline CDR1 is MNHEY and CDR2 is SMNVEV (reference sequence). The CDR3 has 13 amino acids. V was shortened by 4 bases and J by 5 bases, with 11 bases between the two germline ends. This chain's CDR3 is CASSYVRDTEAFF. As DNA, the CDR3 is TGTGCCAGCAGTTATGTCAGGGATACTGAAGCTTTCTTT.

The V gene is TRBV5-1, the J gene TRBJ1-1; no firm D call. CDR1 is SGHRS, CDR2 YFSETQ, per germline. The V and J ends lost 3 bases and 4 bases respectively, with 22 bases between them. CDR3 size: 17 residues. The DNA of the CDR3 is TGCGCCAGCAGCTCTGAGGGCAGACCCTACTGGAGCACTGAAGCTTTCTTT. Translated, it gives CASSSEGRPYWSTEAFF.